The next 3 T cell receptor beta chains were all read from a single sample in a study of shared clonotypes between healthy human individuals. The naive CD8 population came from CD45RO-negative cells selected for CCR7, without terminally differentiated effector memory CD45RA+ cells. TCRdb's table, derived via immunoSEQ multiplex PCR, lists solely in-frame clones and lacks some. The sample has about 1,900,000 clones; about 95% are singletons. Material for sequencing was naive CD8+ T cells sorted from blood. The receptors originated from a man between 18 and 29 years old in good health.

The rearrangement links TRBV5-6 to TRBJ2-1; no clear D gene. Germline CDR1 is SGHDT and CDR2 is YYEEEE. V shed 1 base and J shed 4 bases, with 9 bases lying between them. The CDR3 is made up of 14 amino acids. The CDR3: CASSLNLQYNEQFF. Here the CDR3 DNA reads TGTGCCAGCAGCTTGAATCTACAGTACAATGAGCAGTTCTTC. The variable domain in full, with the rest retrieved from reference TRBV5-6 and TRBJ2-1, is DAGVTQSPTHLIKTRGQQVTLRCSPKSGHDTVSWYQQALGQGPQFIFQYYEEEERQRGNFPDRFSGHQFPNYSSELNVNALLLGDSALYLCASSLNLQYNEQFFGPGTRLTVL.

This clone was observed once. The chain combines TRBV11-2 with TRBJ2-3, with a possible D match to TRBD2 (6 bases). The CDR3 loop spans 15 amino acids. Germline loops: CDR1 SGHAT, CDR2 FQNNGV. Between the trimmed V and J ends, which lost 3 bases and 4 bases, there was a span of 14 bases. The chain's CDR3 is CASSFAGIIPDTQYF. CDR3 DNA sequence: TGTGCCAGCAGCTTCGCGGGGATAATACCAGATACGCAGTATTTT.

The chain joins TRBV27 to TRBJ2-6, with TRBD1 matching 8 bases. Germline CDR1 MNHEY, CDR2 SMNVEV (reference sequence). CDR3 length equals 17 residues. Trimming at V came to 4 bases and at J to 1 base, leaving 6 bases not matched to a gene. The CDR3 DNA sequence: TGTGCCAGCAGTTACAGGGGGTTGAGGTCTGGGGCCAACGTCCTGACTTTC. It is translated as CASSYRGLRSGANVLTF.